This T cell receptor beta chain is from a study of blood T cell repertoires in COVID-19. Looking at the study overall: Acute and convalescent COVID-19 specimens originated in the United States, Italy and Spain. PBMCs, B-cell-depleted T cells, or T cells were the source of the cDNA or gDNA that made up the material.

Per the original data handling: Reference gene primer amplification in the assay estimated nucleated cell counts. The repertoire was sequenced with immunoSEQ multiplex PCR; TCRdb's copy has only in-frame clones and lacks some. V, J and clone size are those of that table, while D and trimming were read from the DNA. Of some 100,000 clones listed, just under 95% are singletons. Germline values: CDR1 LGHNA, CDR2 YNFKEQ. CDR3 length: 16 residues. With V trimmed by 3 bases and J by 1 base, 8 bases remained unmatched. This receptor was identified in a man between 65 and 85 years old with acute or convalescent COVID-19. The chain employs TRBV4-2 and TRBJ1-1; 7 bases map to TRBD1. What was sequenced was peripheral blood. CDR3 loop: CASSHFADRANTEAFF. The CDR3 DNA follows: TGTGCCAGCAGCCATTTCGCCGACAGGGCGAACACTGAAGCTTTCTTT.